At least ten counts were recorded for the clone carrying this T cell receptor beta chain. Its cognate antigen is unknown. This CDR3 is 14 amino acids long. The germline V and J ends were trimmed by 7 bases and 4 bases, with 15 bases remaining between them. The V gene's germline CDR1 is SGHTA and CDR2 FQGNSA. The data derive from a study of spatial heterogeneity in lung cancer. Study context: The study found that TCR transcript counts in tumor regions correlated strongly with a matched bulk RNA-seq T cell module score. As counted in raw reads, each unique TCR and UMI combination appeared more than ten times on average. Study outcomes and limitations: Mutation counts in tumors were tracked by counts of expanded intratumoral alpha and beta TCRs. Regional and ubiquitous nonsynonymous mutations were tracked by counts of regional and ubiquitous expanded TCRs, respectively.

Regarding time point: sample taken at primary tumor resection. More than 70 TRACERx patients with early, untreated non-small cell lung cancer donated samples. TCRdb recomputed calls from the 5' RACE reads with MiXCR, one row per CDR3 protein. This table has around 4,400 distinct CDR3 sequences, about 5.9% appearing once. The sequence was obtained from a male donor with early-stage non-small cell lung cancer. The J gene is TRBJ2-3, the V gene TRBV7-2; a possible D gene is TRBD2 (7 bases). The sample consisted of lung tumor tissue, taken at surgery. The CDR3 coding sequence is TGTGCCAGCACCGTTGGGAGGGGGGCAGATACGCAGTATTTT. Amino acid sequence: CASTVGRGADTQYF. The full variable domain, rest sourced from reference TRBV7-2 and TRBJ2-3, is GAGVSQSPSNKVTEKGKDVELRCDPISGHTALYWYRQSLGQGLEFLIYFQGNSAPDKSGLPSDRFSAERTGGSVSTLTIQRTQQEDSAVYLCASTVGRGADTQYFGPGTRLTVL.